This TCR beta chain was sequenced during a study of T cells after yellow fever vaccination. Study-wide points: Abundant clonotypes from the bulk population could get into FACS-sorted repertoires as contaminants. Secondary responses were weaker yet peaked faster, day 5 versus 15.

UMIs and a universal primer site were added when TCR cDNA was made by 5'RACE template switching. TCRdb redid the calling of the 5' RACE reads with MiXCR, one entry per CDR3 protein. The sample shows just under 600,000 distinct CDR3 sequences, approximately 13% of them seen only once. As regards this clonotype: Its antigen is not known.

This material consisted of PBMCs, taken on the day of the yellow fever booster vaccination. This sequence was found in a man aged 30 to 45 who received the YFV17D yellow fever vaccine.

CDR3 sequence reads: CASGTGQGAGYIQYF. The CDR3 nucleotides read TGTGCCAGCGGGACGGGACAGGGGGCTGGTTACATTCAGTACTTC. The genes are TRBV7-2 and TRBJ2-4, with TRBD1 matching 12 bases. This CDR3 is 15 amino acids long. Germline assignment: CDR1 SGHTA and CDR2 FQGNSA. Trimming at V came to 8 bases and at J to 8 bases, leaving 10 bases not matched to a gene.